One and the same sample provided the 18 T cell receptor beta chains below, sequenced in a study of shared clonotypes between healthy human individuals. Assay used: immunoSEQ multiplex PCR; TCRdb lists only in-frame clones, some missing. In the table there are 950,000 to 1,300,000 clones, roughly 80% of which are singletons. The sample comprised memory CD4+ T cells sorted from blood. The sample's subset: CD45RA-negative fraction. The origin of the receptors is a man aged 18 to 29 in good health.

The CDR3 region has the DNA TGTGCCAGCAGCCCCGCGGGACCCCTTCTTCTCCACTTT. Translating gives CASSPAGPLLLHF. V usage is TRBV7-9 and J usage is TRBJ1-6; D possibly corresponds to TRBD1 (5 bases). This CDR3 spans 13 amino acids. The V gene's germline CDR1 is SEHNR and CDR2 FQNEAQ (reference sequence). V lost 5 bases and J lost 16, with 18 bases in between.

The chain links TRBV28 to TRBJ2-7, with TRBD1 matching 7 bases. V lost 6 bases and J lost 1; bases outside the gene matches: 9. CDR3 size: 15 residues. Per the germline V gene, CDR1 is MDHEN and CDR2 is SYDVKM. The CDR3 sequence is CASSPPGQQSYEQYF. CDR3 nucleotides: TGTGCCAGCAGCCCTCCGGGACAGCAGTCCTACGAGCAGTACTTC.

This clone was detected only a few times. The chain couples TRBV14 to TRBJ2-1; a weak D match, TRBD1 (8 bases). This CDR3 region has 16 residues. The germline gives CDR1 SGHDN, CDR2 FVKESK. Trimming cost V 5 bases and J 2 bases, with 16 bases left between them. The CDR3 loop reads CASSKNRGGPYNEQFF. CDR3 DNA sequence: TGTGCCAGCAGCAAAAACAGGGGGGGGCCCTACAATGAGCAGTTCTTC.

J is TRBJ2-2 and V is TRBV2; 7 positions match TRBD1. The CDR3 has 13 residues. With V trimmed by 7 bases and J by 7 bases, 6 bases remained unmatched. Germline V gives CDR1 SNHLY, CDR2 FYNNEI. The CDR3 DNA follows: TGTGCCAGCATGCGACAGGGCGGCGGGGAGCTGTTTTTT. Its translation is CASMRQGGGELFF.

This clone was counted at least ten times. The chain has TRBV18 and TRBJ2-3; TRBD2 might be the D (5 bases). This CDR3 contains 15 residues. Germline V gives CDR1 KGHSH, CDR2 LQKENI. V gave up 5 bases and J gave up 0 bases, with 12 bases separating them. For the CDR3, the DNA is TGTGCCAGCTCATCTACAAGGACTAGCACAGATACGCAGTATTTT. The encoded protein is CASSSTRTSTDTQYF.

The V gene is TRBV19, the J gene TRBJ2-3; D assignment may be TRBD1 or TRBD2 (6 bases each). The CDR3 consists of 13 residues. Looked up from germline, CDR1 is LNHDA and CDR2 is SQIVND (reference sequence). Between the trimmed V and J ends, which lost 10 bases and 6 bases, there was a span of 17 bases. DNA for the CDR3: TGTGCCACCAAATCAAGGGGGGAGGATACGCAGTATTTT. Residues: CATKSRGEDTQYF. The full variable domain, in which reference TRBV19 and TRBJ2-3 provide the parts outside the CDR3, is DGGITQSPKYLFRKEGQNVTLSCEQNLNHDAMYWYRQDPGQGLRLIYYSQIVNDFQKGDIAEGYSVSREKKESFPLTVTSAQKNPTAFYLCATKSRGEDTQYFGPGTRLTVL.

CDR3 nucleotide sequence: TGCAGTGCGGGGTCTGGGAACGCAGCTTTCTTT. This encodes CSAGSGNAAFF. This chain connects TRBV20-1 to TRBJ1-1; the D is unclear. V was pared by 6 bases and J by 10 bases, with 15 bases between. Germline CDR1 is DFQATT and CDR2 is SNEGSKA (reference sequence). The CDR3 covers 11 residues.

This clone has just one count. This chain connects TRBV18 to TRBJ2-5; D unclear. The CDR3 loop spans 15 amino acids. Trimming shortened V by 2 bases and J by 3 bases, and 13 bases separated the two germline ends. Germline CDR1 KGHSH, CDR2 LQKENI. Written as DNA, the CDR3 is TGTGCCAGCTCACCAAGATTAGCTGCGGAAGAGACCCAGTACTTC. Residues: CASSPRLAAEETQYF.

The DNA of the CDR3 is TGTGCCAGCTCACGAACAGGGGGCAAGTACGAGCAGTACTTC. Residues: CASSRTGGKYEQYF. The chain links TRBV18 to TRBJ2-7; TRBD1 aligns across 9 bases. This CDR3 spans 14 amino acids. Germline V gene data show CDR1 as KGHSH and CDR2 as LQKENI. V lost 4 bases to trimming and J lost 4 bases; unmatched junction nucleotides: 5.

For this clone: Other DNA sequences in this sample translate to the same CDR3. The chain couples TRBV7-2 to TRBJ2-7, with 11 bases identical to TRBD2. Trimming removed 6 bases from V and 1 base from J; junction bases left unmatched: 5. Germline CDR1 reads SGHTA; CDR2 reads FQGNSA. The CDR3 runs 15 residues. CDR3 residues: CASSFGTSGSYEQYF. The DNA for the CDR3 is TGTGCCAGCAGTTTCGGGACTAGCGGATCCTACGAGCAGTACTTC.

A word on this clone: This sample also contains other DNA sequences that code for the same CDR3. V usage is TRBV5-1 and J usage is TRBJ2-5; D may be TRBD1 or TRBD2 (6 bases each). Trimming removed 0 bases from V and 5 bases from J, with 8 bases in between. Germline CDR1 is SGHRS and CDR2 is YFSETQ. This CDR3 is 13 amino acids long. The CDR3, as DNA: TGCGCCAGCAGCTTGGTGGGGGGCGAGACCCAGTACTTC. This encodes CASSLVGGETQYF.

This sequence joins TRBV7-2 and TRBJ2-5; D might be TRBD1 or TRBD2, each matching 5 bases. Germline V lookup: CDR1 SGHTA, CDR2 FQGNSA. The CDR3 has 14 residues. The germline V and J ends were trimmed by 4 bases and 5 bases, with 14 bases remaining between them. Written as DNA, the CDR3 is TGTGCCAGCAGCTCAGCAGGGAGTTGGGAGACCCAGTACTTC. Residues: CASSSAGSWETQYF.

This clone turned up a few times. The chain combines TRBV19 with TRBJ1-5, with D maybe TRBD1 (6 bases). Trimming took off 6 bases at V and 5 bases at J, with 20 bases between the two ends. The CDR3 spans 16 residues. CDR1 is LNHDA and CDR2 is SQIVND in the germline V gene (reference sequence). CDR3 loop: CASRARQGFGHQPQHF. The CDR3 nucleotides are TGTGCCAGTAGGGCACGTCAGGGGTTTGGTCATCAGCCCCAGCATTTT.

In the case of this clone: The germline gene is not matched at one end of the junction; a read error may be the cause. This rearrangement joins TRBV7-7 to TRBJ2-2; TRBD2 matches at 11 bases. The germline V gene has CDR1 SSHAT and CDR2 FNYEAQ (reference sequence). CDR3 length: 14 residues. The CDR3 DNA reads TGTGCTAGCAGGCTAGCGGGAGGCACCGGGGAGCTGTTTTTT. This translates into CASRLAGGTGELFF.

The gene calls are TRBV6-5 and TRBJ2-1, with 8 bases identical to TRBD2. CDR1 MNHEY and CDR2 SVGAGI come from the germline V gene. V shed 5 bases, J shed 8 bases, and the junction held 5 bases outside the gene matches. The CDR3 totals 13 residues. For the CDR3, the DNA is TGTGCCAGCAGTCGGGGGGGTGGCTATGAGCAGTTCTTC. Translated, it gives CASSRGGGYEQFF.

The chain carries TRBV4-1 and TRBJ2-1; 8 bases match TRBD2. J was trimmed by 0 bases and V by 5 bases; bases with no gene match: 3. The length of the CDR3 is 15 residues. Germline-derived CDR1 and CDR2 are MGHRA and YSYEKL. Here the CDR3 DNA reads TGCGCCAGCAGCATAGCGGGGACCTCCTACAATGAGCAGTTCTTC. Translated: CASSIAGTSYNEQFF.

The chain employs TRBV6-5 and TRBJ1-2; 7 bases map to TRBD1. The CDR3 runs to 14 residues. The V and J ends lost 6 bases and 8 bases, in that order; junction bases with no gene match: 12. Germline loops: CDR1 MNHEY, CDR2 SVGAGI. Here the CDR3 reads CASSSWTGRWGYTF. DNA of the CDR3: TGTGCCAGCAGCTCCTGGACAGGCCGTTGGGGCTACACCTTC.

This clone has only one observation. This chain links TRBV2 with TRBJ2-7; D not certain. This CDR3 is built from 13 residues. Germline CDR1 and CDR2: SNHLY and FYNNEI. V was cut by 2 bases and J by 3 bases, with 8 bases left in between. This CDR3 reads CASSEQRSYEQYF. In nucleotides, the CDR3 is TGTGCCAGCAGTGAACAGAGGAGCTACGAGCAGTACTTC.